A selection of T cell receptor beta chains follows, all from one sample in a study of T cell changes during pregnancy in multiple sclerosis. TCRdb's copy holds only in-frame clones and misses some; the assay was immunoSEQ multiplex PCR. The sample lists about 47,000 clones, around nine tenths occurring once. Material: peripheral blood, obtained in the first trimester of pregnancy. These receptors were obtained from a female donor with multiple sclerosis, enrolled in a pregnancy study. Each CDR3 is given with its conserved first and last residue. The D gene is left open where the match is weak. Clone size is stated in some rows and not others, as once, few, many or a class when expanded.

cdr3_aa: CASRPTTGGRVEKLFF
cdr3_nt: TGTGCCAGCAGGCCAACGACAGGGGGGAGGGTTGAAAAACTGTTTTTT
v_call: TRBV11-3
clone_size: .
d_call: TRBD1
j_call: TRBJ1-4

cdr3_aa: CASSQVAASGSEQFF
cdr3_nt: TGCGCCAGCAGCCAAGTTGCGGCCTCAGGGTCCGAGCAGTTCTTC
v_call: TRBV4-1
clone_size: once
d_call: .
j_call: TRBJ2-1

cdr3_aa: CASSPGTIQETQYF
cdr3_nt: TGCGCCAGCAGCCCTGGGACAATTCAAGAGACCCAGTACTTC
v_call: TRBV5-1
clone_size: .
d_call: .
j_call: TRBJ2-5

cdr3_aa: CASSYRLAGGLDTQYF
cdr3_nt: TGTGCCAGCAGCTATCGGCTAGCGGGGGGGCTAGATACGCAGTATTTT
v_call: TRBV7-3
clone_size: .
d_call: TRBD2
j_call: TRBJ2-3

cdr3_aa: CASSNGRGQPQHF
cdr3_nt: TGTGCCAGCAGCAACGGTAGGGGTCAGCCCCAGCATTTT
v_call: TRBV6-5
clone_size: .
d_call: .
j_call: TRBJ1-5

cdr3_aa: CASSLSGGRWDTQYF
cdr3_nt: TGTGCCAGCAGCTTGTCGGGGGGCCGATGGGATACGCAGTATTTT
v_call: TRBV5-4
clone_size: .
d_call: .
j_call: TRBJ2-3

cdr3_aa: CASSGQLNTEAFF
cdr3_nt: TGCGCCAGCTCGGGACAGCTGAACACTGAAGCTTTCTTT
v_call: TRBV5-1
clone_size: .
d_call: TRBD1
j_call: TRBJ1-1

cdr3_aa: CASARTGRAEAFF
cdr3_nt: TGTGCCAGCGCCCGGACAGGGCGGGCTGAAGCTTTCTTT
v_call: TRBV19
clone_size: .
d_call: TRBD1
j_call: TRBJ1-1

cdr3_aa: CASSVRDRVPYGYTF
cdr3_nt: TGTGCCAGCAGCGTACGGGACAGGGTTCCCTATGGCTACACCTTC
v_call: TRBV9
clone_size: .
d_call: TRBD1
j_call: TRBJ1-2

cdr3_aa: CASSTPPRGSLETQYF
cdr3_nt: TGTGCCAGCAGTACCCCCCCTCGGGGGAGCCTAGAGACCCAGTACTTC
v_call: TRBV27
clone_size: .
d_call: .
j_call: TRBJ2-5